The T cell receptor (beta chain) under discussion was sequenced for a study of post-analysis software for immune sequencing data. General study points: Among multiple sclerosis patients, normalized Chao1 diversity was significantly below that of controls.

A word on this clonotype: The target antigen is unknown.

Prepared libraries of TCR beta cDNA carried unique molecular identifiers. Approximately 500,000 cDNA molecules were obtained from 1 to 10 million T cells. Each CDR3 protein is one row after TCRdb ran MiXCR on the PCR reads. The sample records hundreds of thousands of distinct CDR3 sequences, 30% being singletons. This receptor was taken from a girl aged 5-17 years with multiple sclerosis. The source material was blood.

Written as DNA, the CDR3 is TGCGCCAGCAGCTTGGGTTTAAGAACGGAGACCCAGTACTTC. Its translation is CASSLGLRTETQYF. The V and J genes are TRBV5-1 and TRBJ2-5; D is unresolved. CDR1 is SGHRS and CDR2 is YFSETQ in the germline V gene. The CDR3 sequence is 14 residues long. The V gene lost 0 bases and the J gene lost 5 bases, with 11 bases spanning the gap.